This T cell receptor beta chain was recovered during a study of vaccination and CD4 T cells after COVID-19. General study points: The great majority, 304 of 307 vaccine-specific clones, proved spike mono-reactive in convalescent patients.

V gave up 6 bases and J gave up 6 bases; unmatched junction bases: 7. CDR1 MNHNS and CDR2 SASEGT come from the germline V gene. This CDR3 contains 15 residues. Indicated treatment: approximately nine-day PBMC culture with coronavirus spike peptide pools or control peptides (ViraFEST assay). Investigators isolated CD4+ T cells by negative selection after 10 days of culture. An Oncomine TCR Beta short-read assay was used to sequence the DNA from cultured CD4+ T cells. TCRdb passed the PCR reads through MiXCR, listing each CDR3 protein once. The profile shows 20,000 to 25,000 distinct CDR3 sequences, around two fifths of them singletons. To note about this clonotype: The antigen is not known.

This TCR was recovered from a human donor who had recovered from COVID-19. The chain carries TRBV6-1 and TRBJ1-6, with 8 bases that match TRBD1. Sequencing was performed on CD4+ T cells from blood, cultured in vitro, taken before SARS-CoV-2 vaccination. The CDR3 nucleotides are TGTGCCAGCAGCAGTACAGGGGGACTTAATTCACCCCTCCACTTT. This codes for CASSSTGGLNSPLHF.